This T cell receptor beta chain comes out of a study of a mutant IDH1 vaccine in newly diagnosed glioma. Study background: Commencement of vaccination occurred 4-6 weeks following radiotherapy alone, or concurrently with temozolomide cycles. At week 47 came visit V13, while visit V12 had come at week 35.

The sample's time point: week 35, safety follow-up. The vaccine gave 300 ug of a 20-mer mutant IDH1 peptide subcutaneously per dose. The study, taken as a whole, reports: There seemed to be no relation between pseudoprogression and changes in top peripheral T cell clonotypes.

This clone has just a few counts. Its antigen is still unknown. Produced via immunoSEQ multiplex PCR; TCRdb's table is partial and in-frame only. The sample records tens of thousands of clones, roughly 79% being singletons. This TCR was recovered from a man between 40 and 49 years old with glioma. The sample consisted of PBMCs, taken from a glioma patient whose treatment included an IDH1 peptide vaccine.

In DNA form, the CDR3 reads TGTGCCAGCAGCCAAGGTTCAGGGAAAGAAAAACTGTTTTTT. This codes for CASSQGSGKEKLFF. The chain joins TRBV16 to TRBJ1-4, with D possibly matching TRBD1 (5 bases). The CDR3 is made up of 14 amino acids. CDR1 and CDR2 (germline): KGHSY, FQNENV. V lost 2 bases and J 8 bases, leaving 12 bases between the germline ends.